The text below deals with one T cell receptor (beta chain). This entry belongs to a study of blood T cell repertoires in COVID-19. Germline values: CDR1 SEHNR, CDR2 FQNEAQ (reference sequence). The CDR3 is 14 residues long. V shed 4 bases and J shed 2 bases, with 11 bases lying between them. Sequenced by immunoSEQ multiplex PCR; TCRdb stores in-frame clones only, minus some. The table has 80,000 to 95,000 clones, about 86% seen once. This TCR came from an elderly woman in a cohort sampled during active or convalescent COVID-19. This chain uses TRBV7-9 with TRBJ1-1, with a tentative D call TRBD1 (6 bases). Sequencing was performed on peripheral blood. The CDR3 DNA reads as TGTGCCAGCAGCTCCCAACAGGGAAACACTGAAGCTTTCTTT. Protein product: CASSSQQGNTEAFF.